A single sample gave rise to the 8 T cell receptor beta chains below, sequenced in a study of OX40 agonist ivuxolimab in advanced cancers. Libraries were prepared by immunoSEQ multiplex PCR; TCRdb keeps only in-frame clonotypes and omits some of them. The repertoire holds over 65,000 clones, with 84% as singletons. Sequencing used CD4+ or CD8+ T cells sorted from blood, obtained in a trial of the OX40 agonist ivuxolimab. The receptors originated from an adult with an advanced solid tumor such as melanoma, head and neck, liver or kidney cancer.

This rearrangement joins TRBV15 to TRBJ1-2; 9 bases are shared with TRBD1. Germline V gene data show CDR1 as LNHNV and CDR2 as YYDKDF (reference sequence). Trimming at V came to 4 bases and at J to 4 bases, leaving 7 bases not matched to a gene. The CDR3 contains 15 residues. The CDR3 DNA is TGTGCCACCAGCAACATACAGGGGGCGGGCTATGGCTACACCTTC. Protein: CATSNIQGAGYGYTF.

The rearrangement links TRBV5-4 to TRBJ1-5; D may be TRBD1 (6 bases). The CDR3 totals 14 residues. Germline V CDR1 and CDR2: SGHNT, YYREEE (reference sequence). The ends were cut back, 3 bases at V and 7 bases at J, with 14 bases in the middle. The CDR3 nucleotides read TGTGCCAGCAGCTGGGGGCAGGGAAGCCAGCCCCAGCATTTT. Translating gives CASSWGQGSQPQHF.

The CDR3 DNA sequence: TGTGCCAGCAGTTTACTGGGGGTCACGGCAGATACGCAGTATTTT. Its translation: CASSLLGVTADTQYF. This sequence joins TRBV28 and TRBJ2-3, with D perhaps given as TRBD1 or TRBD2 (5 bases each). The CDR3 is made up of 15 amino acids. Trimming removed 2 bases from V and 4 bases from J, with 13 bases in between. The germline CDR1 and CDR2 sequences are MDHEN and SYDVKM.

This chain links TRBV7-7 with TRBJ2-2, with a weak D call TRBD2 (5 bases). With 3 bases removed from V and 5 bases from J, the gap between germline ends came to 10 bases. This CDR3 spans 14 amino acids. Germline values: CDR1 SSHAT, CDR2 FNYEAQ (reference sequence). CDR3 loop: CASSFGGGTGELFF. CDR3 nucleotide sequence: TGTGCCAGCAGCTTTGGAGGAGGAACCGGGGAGCTGTTTTTT.

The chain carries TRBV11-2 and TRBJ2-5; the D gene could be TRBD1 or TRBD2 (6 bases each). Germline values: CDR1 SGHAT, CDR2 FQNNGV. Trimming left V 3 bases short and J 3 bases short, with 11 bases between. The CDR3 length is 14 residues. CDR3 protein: CASSFGGDKETQYF. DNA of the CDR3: TGTGCCAGCAGCTTCGGAGGGGACAAAGAGACCCAGTACTTC.

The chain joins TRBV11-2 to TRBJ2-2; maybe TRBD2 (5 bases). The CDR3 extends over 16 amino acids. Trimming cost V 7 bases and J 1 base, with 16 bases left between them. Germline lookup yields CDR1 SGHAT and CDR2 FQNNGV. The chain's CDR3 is CASNSAGTQNTGELFF. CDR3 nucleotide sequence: TGTGCCAGCAACTCGGCGGGTACACAGAACACCGGGGAGCTGTTTTTT. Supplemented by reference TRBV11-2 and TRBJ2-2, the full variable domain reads EAGVAQSPRYKIIEKRQSVAFWCNPISGHATLYWYQQILGQGPKLLIQFQNNGVVDDSQLPKDRFSAERLKGVDSTLKIQPAKLEDSAVYLCASNSAGTQNTGELFFGEGSRLTVL.

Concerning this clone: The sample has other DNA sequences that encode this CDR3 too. The CDR3 loop reads CASSRSGGMYEQYF. CDR3 sequence (DNA): TGCGCCAGCAGCCGGAGCGGGGGTATGTACGAGCAGTACTTC. The rearrangement joins TRBV4-1 to TRBJ2-7; 8 bases line up with TRBD2. Germline CDR1 and CDR2: MGHRA and YSYEKL. CDR3 size: 14 residues. The V segment lost 4 bases and the J segment 4 bases; nucleotides outside the gene matches: 6.

CDR3 amino acids: CASSYSGTDNYGYTF. DNA for the CDR3: TGTGCCAGCAGTTATTCCGGGACAGACAACTATGGCTACACCTTC. V gene TRBV6-5 combines with J gene TRBJ1-2; 7 bases align to TRBD1. CDR1 is MNHEY, CDR2 SVGAGI, per germline. CDR3 length: 15 residues. V shed 3 bases and J 2 bases; nucleotides not matched to a gene: 6.